Below, 26 T cell receptor beta chains from the same sample are listed, as sequenced in a study of human T cells and chemical hapten exposure. Each CDR3 protein gets one entry after TCRdb re-called the RACE reads with MiXCR. Here the sample spans about 68,000 distinct CDR3 sequences, around 9.9% being singletons. Time point in this sample: pre-sensitization, week 0. Stated treatment: therapeutic diphenylcyclopropenone sensitization with weekly scalp DPC. This sample comprised whole blood, obtained in connection with sensitization to the hapten diphenylcyclopropenone (DPC). The origin of the receptors is a woman in her 50s with alopecia areata. Some clones in this sample may be carry-over from other donors' samples.

Many counts were recorded for this clonotype. The rearrangement joins TRBV3-1 to TRBJ2-1, with a weak D call TRBD2 (7 bases). The CDR3 has 14 residues. With 9 bases removed from V and 0 bases from J, the gap between germline ends came to 12 bases. Per germline, CDR1 LGHDT and CDR2 YNNKEL (reference sequence). The CDR3 sequence is CASTRGASYNEQFF. The CDR3, as DNA: TGTGCCAGTACTCGGGGGGCCTCCTACAATGAGCAGTTCTTC.

The sample holds many counts of this clonotype. The chain combines TRBV30 with TRBJ2-1; 8 nucleotides align to TRBD2. The CDR3 loop spans 12 amino acids. CDR1 is GTSNPN, CDR2 SVGIG, per germline (reference sequence). Trimming took 5 bases from V and 9 from J; bases not matched to a gene: 6. The CDR3 is CAWASGSAEQFF. For the CDR3, the DNA is TGTGCCTGGGCTAGCGGGTCGGCTGAGCAGTTCTTC.

This clonotype occurred many times. This sequence joins TRBV7-2 and TRBJ2-7, with TRBD1 identical over 10 bases. The V gene end was trimmed by 5 bases and the J gene end by 7 bases; junction bases not matched to a gene: 11. Germline CDR1 and CDR2: SGHTA and FQGNSA. The CDR3 loop spans 15 amino acids. CDR3 sequence (DNA): TGTGCCAGCAGCCACACCGGGACAGGGGCGTGGGAGCAGTACTTC. It encodes CASSHTGTGAWEQYF.

In this sample, this clonotype turned up many times. The rearrangement uses TRBV28 and TRBJ1-6; a possible D gene is TRBD1 (6 bases). Trimming cost V 6 bases and J 9 bases, with 18 bases left between them. From germline, CDR1 is MDHEN and CDR2 SYDVKM. The CDR3 sequence is 15 residues long. CDR3 DNA sequence: TGTGCCAGCAGGATTCTTGGGGGGCAGATTTCACCCCTCCACTTT. This sequence encodes CASRILGGQISPLHF.

This clonotype was observed many times. The chain combines TRBV6-2 or TRBV6-3 with TRBJ2-1; 7 nucleotides align to TRBD2. This CDR3 comprises 13 residues. After removal of 5 bases from V and 5 bases from J, the junction contained 3 bases not matched to a gene. Germline CDR1 MNHEY, CDR2 SVGEGT. The CDR3 protein is CASSKREHNEQFF. The CDR3 region has the DNA TGTGCCAGCAGTAAGCGGGAACACAATGAGCAGTTCTTC.

This clonotype has at least ten counts. The chain couples TRBV7-2 to TRBJ2-6; no clear D gene. V lost 5 bases and J lost 4, with 15 bases in between. CDR3 length: 16 residues. Per germline, CDR1 SGHTA and CDR2 FQGNSA. CDR3 residues: CASSPVAVSGANVLTF. DNA of the CDR3: TGTGCCAGCAGCCCCGTGGCGGTTTCAGGGGCCAACGTCCTGACTTTC.

This clonotype was observed a few times. J is TRBJ1-4 and V is TRBV14; D not certain. Germline V lookup: CDR1 SGHDN, CDR2 FVKESK. The CDR3 is 14 residues long. Trimming shortened V by 5 bases and J by 8 bases, and 15 bases separated the two germline ends. Here the CDR3 DNA reads TGTGCCAGCAGCAGGAAAGATCTGGGAGAAAAACTGTTTTTT. Translating gives CASSRKDLGEKLFF.

The chain links TRBV27 to TRBJ1-6, with unresolved D. Trimming shortened V by 8 bases and J by 0 bases, and 20 bases separated the two germline ends. This CDR3 region has 18 residues. Looked up from germline, CDR1 is MNHEY and CDR2 is SMNVEV (reference sequence). CDR3 DNA: TGTGCCAGCTCACGATCAGGACGGATGAACTCCTATAATTCACCCCTCCACTTT. This codes for CASSRSGRMNSYNSPLHF.

This clonotype was counted many times. This chain links TRBV6-6 with TRBJ2-7; 12 bases are shared with TRBD2. Trimming removed 5 bases from V and 0 bases from J; junction bases left unmatched: 5. The CDR3 consists of 16 residues. Germline assignment: CDR1 MNHNY and CDR2 SVGAGI (reference sequence). CDR3 in DNA: TGTGCCAGCAGTCCCGGACTAGCGGGAAGCTCCTACGAGCAGTACTTC. This translates into CASSPGLAGSSYEQYF.

This clonotype was recorded at least ten times. The chain uses TRBV6-6 and TRBJ2-7; no clear D. Germline CDR1 is MNHNY and CDR2 is SVGAGI (reference sequence). CDR3 length: 15 amino acids. Deletions cut 6 bases from V and 0 bases from J, with 15 bases between. CDR3 residues: CASSSESGGSYEQYF. The CDR3 nucleotides are TGTGCCAGCAGCTCGGAATCAGGCGGCTCCTACGAGCAGTACTTC.

This clonotype was seen only a few times. V gene TRBV7-2 combines with J gene TRBJ2-1; the D gene is possibly TRBD1 (6 bases). The V and J ends lost 5 bases and 7 bases respectively, with 18 bases between them. The CDR3 is 15 residues long. Germline CDR1 is SGHTA and CDR2 is FQGNSA. The CDR3 DNA sequence: TGTGCCAGCAGCCCAGGGGCGGCACGAGAGAATGAGCAGTTCTTC. Translation: CASSPGAARENEQFF.

This clonotype was seen only a few times. The chain couples TRBV6-2 or TRBV6-3 to TRBJ2-2; 9 bases line up with TRBD1. The V gene's germline CDR1 is MNHEY and CDR2 SVGEGT. V lost 6 bases, J lost 4 bases, and 6 bases stayed unmatched. The CDR3 covers 15 residues. The CDR3 sequence is CASRPGTGRTGELFF. As DNA, the CDR3 is TGTGCCAGCAGACCCGGGACAGGGCGCACCGGGGAGCTGTTTTTT.

This chain connects TRBV7-9 to TRBJ1-2; D unclear. Looked up from germline, CDR1 is SEHNR and CDR2 is FQNEAQ (reference sequence). V lost 1 base, J lost 0 bases, and 3 bases lay in between. The length of the CDR3 is 13 residues. As DNA, the CDR3 is TGTGCCAGCAGCTTAGAGGCTAACTATGGCTACACCTTC. It is translated as CASSLEANYGYTF. The entire variable domain, with the rest obtained from reference TRBV7-9 and TRBJ1-2, is as follows: DTGVSQNPRHKITKRGQNVTFRCDPISEHNRLYWYRQTLGQGPEFLTYFQNEAQLEKSRLLSDRFSAERPKGSFSTLEIQRTEQGDSAMYLCASSLEANYGYTFGSGTRLTVV.

Ten or more counts support this clonotype. The chain couples TRBV11-2 to TRBJ2-5; TRBD1 aligns across 8 bases. The CDR3 runs 15 residues. With V trimmed by 2 bases and J by 1 base, 3 bases remained unmatched. Germline-derived CDR1 and CDR2 are SGHAT and FQNNGV. The CDR3 DNA sequence: TGTGCCAGCAGCTTAATGACAGGGGCCCAAGAGACCCAGTACTTC. Translating it yields CASSLMTGAQETQYF.

The chain recombines TRBV27 with TRBJ2-5; D possibly corresponds to TRBD2 (5 bases). Germline V gene sequence: CDR1 MNHEY, CDR2 SMNVEV (reference sequence). The CDR3 length is 13 residues. The V end lost 6 bases, the J end lost 3 bases, and 11 bases lay between the germline ends. CDR3 nucleotides: TGTGCCAGCAGCCCCTGGGAGAAAGAGACCCAGTACTTC. As protein: CASSPWEKETQYF.

Notes on this clonotype: The junction does not match germline at one end; this may be a read error. This rearrangement joins TRBV6-2 or TRBV6-3 to TRBJ1-4; weak D call: TRBD1 (5 bases). The CDR3 is 15 amino acids. Germline loops: CDR1 MNHEY, CDR2 SVGEGT. The CDR3 bases are TGTGCCAGCTCCGATGCCGGGACGGCTAATGAAAAACCGTTTTTT. Translated, it gives CASSDAGTANEKPFF.

The chain recombines TRBV18 with TRBJ2-3; tentative D call: TRBD2 (5 bases). The CDR3 sequence is 14 residues long. Germline loops: CDR1 KGHSH, CDR2 LQKENI. Trimming cost V 5 bases and J 5 bases, with 14 bases left between them. Here the CDR3 reads CASSTGLTGDTQYF. Written as DNA, the CDR3 is TGTGCCAGCTCAACGGGATTAACTGGAGATACGCAGTATTTT. Full variable domain (rest looked up from reference TRBV18 and TRBJ2-3): NAGVMQNPRHLVRRRGQEARLRCSPMKGHSHVYWYRQLPEEGLKFMVYLQKENIIDESGMPKERFSAEFPKEGPSILRIQQVVRGDSAAYFCASSTGLTGDTQYFGPGTRLTVL.

The gene calls are TRBV25-1 and TRBJ1-1; the match to TRBD1 covers 8 bases. The CDR3 length is 14 residues. Germline-derived CDR1 and CDR2 are MGHDK and SYGVNS. V was clipped by 1 base and J by 7 bases; unmatched bases: 5. The CDR3 here is CASSELDRVGEAFF. The CDR3 region has the DNA TGTGCCAGCAGTGAATTGGACAGGGTTGGTGAAGCTTTCTTT.

At least ten counts were recorded for this clonotype. The rearrangement joins TRBV7-2 to TRBJ1-1; the D gene is possibly TRBD1 (6 bases). Germline lookup yields CDR1 SGHTA and CDR2 FQGNSA. V gave up 5 bases and J gave up 4 bases, with 17 bases separating them. The CDR3 sequence is 15 residues long. This CDR3 is CASSLTGPPSTEAFF. CDR3 nucleotides: TGTGCCAGCAGCCTCACAGGGCCCCCTAGCACTGAAGCTTTCTTT.

This clonotype has only a few counts. The chain joins TRBV29-1 to TRBJ1-5; D gene unclear. Germline loops: CDR1 SQVTM, CDR2 ANQGSEA. Trimming pared 8 bases from V and 2 bases from J, leaving 4 bases between. The CDR3 consists of 10 residues. In nucleotides, the CDR3 is TGCAGCCGAGGCAATCAGCCCCAGCATTTT. Its translation: CSRGNQPQHF.

The table lists this clonotype with a few counts. The CDR3 region has the DNA TGTGCCAGCAGCGAAGATGCGGGCACAGATACGCAGTATTTT. Translating gives CASSEDAGTDTQYF. This sequence joins TRBV7-9 and TRBJ2-3, with D unresolved. The length of the CDR3 is 14 residues. Germline assignment: CDR1 SEHNR and CDR2 FQNEAQ (reference sequence). V was pared by 5 bases and J by 1 base, with 10 bases between. The full variable domain, with the rest looked up from reference TRBV7-9 and TRBJ2-3, is DTGVSQNPRHKITKRGQNVTFRCDPISEHNRLYWYRQTLGQGPEFLTYFQNEAQLEKSRLLSDRFSAERPKGSFSTLEIQRTEQGDSAMYLCASSEDAGTDTQYFGPGTRLTVL.

The chain recombines TRBV9 with TRBJ2-2; maybe TRBD2 (6 bases). Germline CDR1 is SGDLS and CDR2 is YYNGEE. The ends were cut back, 4 bases at V and 1 base at J, with 20 bases in the middle. This CDR3 has 18 residues. CDR3 DNA: TGTGCCAGCAGCCCCAGACCCAGGACTACCCTGAACACCGGGGAGCTGTTTTTT. Translating it yields CASSPRPRTTLNTGELFF.

This clonotype occurred many times. This chain uses TRBV7-8 with TRBJ1-5; 11 bases agree with TRBD1. CDR1 is SGHVS and CDR2 is FQNEAQ in the germline V gene. The length of the CDR3 is 17 residues. The J segment lost 4 bases and the V segment lost 5 bases, leaving 10 bases of the junction unmatched. CDR3 nucleotides: TGTGCCAGCAGCCAACCCAAAGGGACAGGGGGGAATCAGCCCCAGCATTTT. It translates to CASSQPKGTGGNQPQHF.

This clonotype was counted at least ten times. The chain combines TRBV21-1 with TRBJ2-7; the D call TRBD1 from the table was never checked on the DNA. TRBV21-1 constitutes a pseudogene. The length of the CDR3 is 12 residues. CDR3 in DNA: TGTGCCAGCAGCAGCCCGGGACACGAGCAGTACTTC. Protein: CASSSPGHEQYF.

This clonotype was detected a few times. The chain employs TRBV7-9 and TRBJ1-1; D is possibly TRBD1 (6 bases). The germline CDR1 and CDR2 sequences are SEHNR and FQNEAQ (reference sequence). CDR3 length: 14 residues. V lost 6 bases to trimming and J lost 6 bases, with 17 bases between them. The CDR3 reads CASSLRGATAEAFF. DNA of the CDR3: TGTGCCAGCAGTCTAAGGGGGGCGACGGCTGAAGCTTTCTTT. Variable domain in full (rest from reference TRBV7-9 and TRBJ1-1): DTGVSQNPRHKITKRGQNVTFRCDPISEHNRLYWYRQTLGQGPEFLTYFQNEAQLEKSRLLSDRFSAERPKGSFSTLEIQRTEQGDSAMYLCASSLRGATAEAFFGQGTRLTVV.

This clonotype was seen more than once but under ten times. The chain uses TRBV12-3 or TRBV12-4 and TRBJ2-3; D perhaps matches TRBD1 (5 bases). V shed 3 bases and J shed 1 base, with 14 bases lying between them. This CDR3 comprises 16 residues. CDR3 sequence: CASSFYSPTGTDTQYF. The DNA of the CDR3 is TGTGCCAGCAGTTTCTATTCACCGACAGGCACAGATACGCAGTATTTT.